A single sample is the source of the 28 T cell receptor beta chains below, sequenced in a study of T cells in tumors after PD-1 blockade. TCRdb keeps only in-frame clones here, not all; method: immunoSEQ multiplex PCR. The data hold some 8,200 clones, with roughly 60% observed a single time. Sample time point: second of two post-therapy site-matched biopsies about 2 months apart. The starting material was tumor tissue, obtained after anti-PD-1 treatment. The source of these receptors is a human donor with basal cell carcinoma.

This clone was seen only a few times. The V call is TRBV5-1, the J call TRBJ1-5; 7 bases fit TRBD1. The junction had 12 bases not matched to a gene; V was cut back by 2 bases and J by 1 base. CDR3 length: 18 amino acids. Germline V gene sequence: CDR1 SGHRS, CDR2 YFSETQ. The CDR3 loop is CASSFSSLPQGSNQPQHF. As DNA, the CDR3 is TGCGCCAGCAGCTTCTCAAGCTTACCACAGGGGAGCAATCAGCCCCAGCATTTT.

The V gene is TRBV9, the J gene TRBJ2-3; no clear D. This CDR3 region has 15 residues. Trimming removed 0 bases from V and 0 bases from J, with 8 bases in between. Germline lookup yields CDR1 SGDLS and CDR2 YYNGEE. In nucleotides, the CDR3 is TGTGCCAGCAGCGTAGTCGACACGAGCACAGATACGCAGTATTTT. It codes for CASSVVDTSTDTQYF.

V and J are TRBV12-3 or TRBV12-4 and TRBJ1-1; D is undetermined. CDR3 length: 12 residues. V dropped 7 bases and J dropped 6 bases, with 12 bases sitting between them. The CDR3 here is CASTPDPPEAFF. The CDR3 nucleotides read TGTGCCAGCACTCCTGACCCCCCTGAAGCTTTCTTT.

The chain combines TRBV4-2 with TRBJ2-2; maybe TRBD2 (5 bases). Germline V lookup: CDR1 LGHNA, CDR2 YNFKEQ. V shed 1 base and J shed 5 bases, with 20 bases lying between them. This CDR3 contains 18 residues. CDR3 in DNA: TGTGCCAGCAGCCAAGTGGCAGCCTCGGGAACAAGTACCGGGGAGCTGTTTTTT. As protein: CASSQVAASGTSTGELFF.

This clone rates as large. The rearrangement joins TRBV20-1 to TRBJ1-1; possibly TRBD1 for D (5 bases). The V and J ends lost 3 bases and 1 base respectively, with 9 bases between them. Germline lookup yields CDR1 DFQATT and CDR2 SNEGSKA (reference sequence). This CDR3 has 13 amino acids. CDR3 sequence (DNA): TGCAGTGCTAGTAGGACACCGAACACTGAAGCTTTCTTT. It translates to CSASRTPNTEAFF.

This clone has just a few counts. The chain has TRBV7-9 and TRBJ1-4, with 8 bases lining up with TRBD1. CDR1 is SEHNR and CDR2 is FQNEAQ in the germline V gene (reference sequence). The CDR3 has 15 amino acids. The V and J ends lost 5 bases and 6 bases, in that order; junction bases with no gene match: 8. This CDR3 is CASSPQGQAYEKLFF. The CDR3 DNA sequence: TGTGCCAGCAGCCCCCAGGGACAGGCGTATGAAAAACTGTTTTTT.

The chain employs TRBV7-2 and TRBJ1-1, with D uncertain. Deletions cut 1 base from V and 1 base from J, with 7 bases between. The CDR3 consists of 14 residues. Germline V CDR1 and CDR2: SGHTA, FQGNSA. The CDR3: CASSLGRGNTEAFF. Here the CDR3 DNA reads TGTGCCAGCAGCTTAGGACGTGGGAACACTGAAGCTTTCTTT.

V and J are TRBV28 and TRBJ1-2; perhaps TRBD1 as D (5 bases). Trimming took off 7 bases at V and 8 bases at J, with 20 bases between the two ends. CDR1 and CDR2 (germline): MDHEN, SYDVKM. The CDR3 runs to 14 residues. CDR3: CASNEWLGGVGYTF. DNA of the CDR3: TGTGCCAGCAACGAATGGCTGGGGGGTGTGGGCTACACCTTC.

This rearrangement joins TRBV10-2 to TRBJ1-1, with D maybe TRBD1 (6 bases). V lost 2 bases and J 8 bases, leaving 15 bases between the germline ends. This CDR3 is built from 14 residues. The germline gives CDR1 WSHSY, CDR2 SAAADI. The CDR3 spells CASSENPGQREAFF. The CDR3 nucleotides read TGCGCCAGCAGTGAGAATCCCGGACAGAGGGAAGCTTTCTTT.

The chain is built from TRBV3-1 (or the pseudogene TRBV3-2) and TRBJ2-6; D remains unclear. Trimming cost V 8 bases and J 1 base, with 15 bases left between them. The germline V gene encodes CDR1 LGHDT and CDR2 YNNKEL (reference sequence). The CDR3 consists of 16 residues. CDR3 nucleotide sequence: TGTGCCAGCGGCCTGGATAAGGTGTCTGGGGCCAACGTCCTGACTTTC. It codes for CASGLDKVSGANVLTF.

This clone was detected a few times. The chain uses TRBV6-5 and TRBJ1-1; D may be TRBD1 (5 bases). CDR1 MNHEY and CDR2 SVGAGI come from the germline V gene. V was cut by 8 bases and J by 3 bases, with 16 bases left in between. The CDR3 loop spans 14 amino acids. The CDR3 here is CASDLGQGHTEAFF. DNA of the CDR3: TGTGCCAGCGATCTGGGGCAGGGCCACACTGAAGCTTTCTTT.

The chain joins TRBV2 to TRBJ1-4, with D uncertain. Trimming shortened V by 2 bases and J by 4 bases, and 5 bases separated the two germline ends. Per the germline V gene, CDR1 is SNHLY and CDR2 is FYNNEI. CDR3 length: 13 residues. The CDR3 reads CASSEWVNEKLFF. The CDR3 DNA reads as TGTGCCAGCAGTGAATGGGTTAATGAAAAACTGTTTTTT.

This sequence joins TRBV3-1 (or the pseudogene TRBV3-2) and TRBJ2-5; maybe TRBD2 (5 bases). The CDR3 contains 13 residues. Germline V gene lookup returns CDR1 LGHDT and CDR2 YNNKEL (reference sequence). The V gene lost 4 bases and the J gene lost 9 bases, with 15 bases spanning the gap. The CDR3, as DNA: TGTGCCAGCAGCCCCCGGACCTACGGGGCCCAGTACTTC. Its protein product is CASSPRTYGAQYF.

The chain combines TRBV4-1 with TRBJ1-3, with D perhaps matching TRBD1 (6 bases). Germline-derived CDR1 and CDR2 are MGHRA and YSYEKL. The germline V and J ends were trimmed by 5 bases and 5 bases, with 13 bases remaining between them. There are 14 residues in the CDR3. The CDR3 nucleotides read TGCGCCAGCAGCTCGAGACAGGAGAGAAACACCATATATTTT. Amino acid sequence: CASSSRQERNTIYF.

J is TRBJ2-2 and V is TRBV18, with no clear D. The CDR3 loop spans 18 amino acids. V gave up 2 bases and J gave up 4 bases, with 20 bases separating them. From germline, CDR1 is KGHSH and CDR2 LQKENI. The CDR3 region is CASSPLSDGYTLTGELFF. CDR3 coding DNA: TGTGCCAGCTCACCATTATCCGACGGATATACACTCACCGGGGAGCTGTTTTTT.

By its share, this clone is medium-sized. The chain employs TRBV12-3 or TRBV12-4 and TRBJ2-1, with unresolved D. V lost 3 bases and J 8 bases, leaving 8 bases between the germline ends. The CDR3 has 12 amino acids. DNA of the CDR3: TGTGCCAGCAGTTTCGAGGTCGATGAGCAGTTCTTC. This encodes CASSFEVDEQFF.

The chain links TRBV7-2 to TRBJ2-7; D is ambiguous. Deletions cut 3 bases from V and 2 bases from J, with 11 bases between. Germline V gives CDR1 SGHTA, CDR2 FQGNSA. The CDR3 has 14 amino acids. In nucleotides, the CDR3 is TGTGCCAGCAGCTTTACCCCAGATCCCTACGAGCAGTACTTC. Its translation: CASSFTPDPYEQYF.

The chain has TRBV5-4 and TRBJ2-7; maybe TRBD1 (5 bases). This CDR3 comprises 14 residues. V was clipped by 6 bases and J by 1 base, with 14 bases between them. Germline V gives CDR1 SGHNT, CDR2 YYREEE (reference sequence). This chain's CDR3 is CASTTDRDSYEQYF. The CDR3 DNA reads TGTGCCAGCACCACTGACAGAGATTCCTACGAGCAGTACTTC.

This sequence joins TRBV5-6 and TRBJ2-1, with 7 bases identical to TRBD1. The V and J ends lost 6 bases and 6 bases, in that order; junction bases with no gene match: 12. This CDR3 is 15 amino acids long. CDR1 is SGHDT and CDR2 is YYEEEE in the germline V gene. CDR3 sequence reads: CASNGDRGRSNEQFF. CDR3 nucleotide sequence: TGTGCCAGCAACGGTGATAGGGGGCGGTCCAATGAGCAGTTCTTC.

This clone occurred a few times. Here the CDR3 DNA reads TGTGCCAGCAGTGCGACAGGGGCGGGGGGCTACACCTTC. It translates to CASSATGAGGYTF. The rearrangement links TRBV28 to TRBJ1-2, with TRBD1 matching over 8 bases. The germline V gene encodes CDR1 MDHEN and CDR2 SYDVKM. The CDR3 loop spans 13 amino acids. J lost 8 bases, V lost 5 bases, and 7 bases had no gene match.

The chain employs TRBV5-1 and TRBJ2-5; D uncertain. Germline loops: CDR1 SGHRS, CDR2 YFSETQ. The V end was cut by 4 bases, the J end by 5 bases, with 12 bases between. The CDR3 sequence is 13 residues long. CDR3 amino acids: CASSLGPDETQYF. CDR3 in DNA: TGCGCCAGCAGCCTCGGACCGGATGAGACCCAGTACTTC. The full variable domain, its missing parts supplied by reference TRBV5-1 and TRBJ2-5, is KAGVTQTPRYLIKTRGQQVTLSCSPISGHRSVSWYQQTPGQGLQFLFEYFSETQRNKGNFPGRFSGRQFSNSRSEMNVSTLELGDSALYLCASSLGPDETQYFGPGTRLLVL.

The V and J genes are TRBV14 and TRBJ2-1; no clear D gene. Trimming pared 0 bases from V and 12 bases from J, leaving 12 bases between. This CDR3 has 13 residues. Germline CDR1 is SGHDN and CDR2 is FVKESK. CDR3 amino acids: CASSQDSSPRQFF. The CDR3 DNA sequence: TGTGCCAGCAGCCAAGATTCGAGTCCCCGGCAGTTCTTC.

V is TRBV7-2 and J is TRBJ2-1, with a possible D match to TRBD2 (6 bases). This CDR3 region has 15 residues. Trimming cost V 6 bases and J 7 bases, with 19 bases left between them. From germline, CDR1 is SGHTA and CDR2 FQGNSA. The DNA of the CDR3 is TGTGCCAGCAGACCCGGGACTCACAACGGGAATGAGCAGTTCTTC. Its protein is CASRPGTHNGNEQFF.

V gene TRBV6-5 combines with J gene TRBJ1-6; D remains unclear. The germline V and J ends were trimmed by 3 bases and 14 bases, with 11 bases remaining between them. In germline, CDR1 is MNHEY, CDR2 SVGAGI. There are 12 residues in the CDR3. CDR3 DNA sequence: TGTGCCAGCAGTTATCACCATTGGGCCCTCCACTTT. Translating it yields CASSYHHWALHF.

CDR3 DNA: TGTGCCAGCAGCCAAGATACGTGGGAAAAACTGTTTTTT. As protein: CASSQDTWEKLFF. The V gene is TRBV4-2, the J gene TRBJ1-4; D remains unclear. Germline V gene data show CDR1 as LGHNA and CDR2 as YNFKEQ. Trimming took 0 bases from V and 8 from J, leaving 7 bases between them. The CDR3 totals 13 residues.

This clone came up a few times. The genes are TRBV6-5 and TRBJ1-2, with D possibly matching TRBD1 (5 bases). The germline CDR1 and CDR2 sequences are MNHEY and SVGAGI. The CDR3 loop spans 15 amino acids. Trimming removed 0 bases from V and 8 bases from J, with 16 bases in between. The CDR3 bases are TGTGCCAGCAGTTACTCACCAGGGAGCGGGCGGGGCTACACCTTC. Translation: CASSYSPGSGRGYTF.

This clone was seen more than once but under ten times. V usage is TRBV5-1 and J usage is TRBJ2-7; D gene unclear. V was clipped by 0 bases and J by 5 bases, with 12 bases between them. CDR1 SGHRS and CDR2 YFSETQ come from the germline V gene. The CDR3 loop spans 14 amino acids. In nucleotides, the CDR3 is TGCGCCAGCAGCTTGGTGCAGGCAACCCACGAGCAGTACTTC. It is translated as CASSLVQATHEQYF.

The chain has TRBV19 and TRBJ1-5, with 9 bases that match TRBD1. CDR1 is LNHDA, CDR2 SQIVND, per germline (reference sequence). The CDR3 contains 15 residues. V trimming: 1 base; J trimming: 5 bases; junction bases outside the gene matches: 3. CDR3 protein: CASSIGTGAHQPQHF. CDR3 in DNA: TGTGCCAGTAGTATAGGGACAGGGGCCCATCAGCCCCAGCATTTT. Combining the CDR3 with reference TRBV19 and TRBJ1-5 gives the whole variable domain DGGITQSPKYLFRKEGQNVTLSCEQNLNHDAMYWYRQDPGQGLRLIYYSQIVNDFQKGDIAEGYSVSREKKESFPLTVTSAQKNPTAFYLCASSIGTGAHQPQHFGDGTRLSIL.